The 17 T cell receptor beta chains below were found in one sample sequenced in a study of the immune and genomic landscape of osteosarcoma. Poor-prognosis osteosarcoma patients supplied post-treatment primary, local recurrence and metastasis tumor specimens. The table came from immunoSEQ multiplex PCR; TCRdb's copy has only in-frame clones and leaves some out. In the table there are more than 8,000 clones, approximately 70% of which are singletons. Material for sequencing was osteosarcoma tumor tissue from the lung. These receptors all come from a human donor with osteosarcoma.

The rearrangement uses TRBV28 and TRBJ2-3, with a weak D call TRBD2 (5 bases). The CDR3 consists of 16 residues. Germline lookup yields CDR1 MDHEN and CDR2 SYDVKM. V was pared by 7 bases and J by 2 bases, with 19 bases between. The CDR3 DNA is TGTGCCAGCACCCTAGGCCGGACTCCAAACACAGATACGCAGTATTTT. Amino acids: CASTLGRTPNTDTQYF.

This clone showed up just a few times. CDR3 DNA: TGCAGCGTTTGGTTCTCGGCCCAGCTCCAAGAGACCCAGTACTTC. This sequence encodes CSVWFSAQLQETQYF. The rearrangement links TRBV29-1 to TRBJ2-5, with unresolved D. The CDR3 is made up of 15 amino acids. Per germline, CDR1 SQVTM and CDR2 ANQGSEA. The ends were cut back, 5 bases at V and 1 base at J, with 17 bases in the middle.

The chain uses TRBV28 and TRBJ2-1, with a tentative D call TRBD2 (7 bases). The CDR3 has 17 residues. The germline V gene has CDR1 MDHEN and CDR2 SYDVKM. V lost 2 bases and J lost 7, with 21 bases in between. DNA of the CDR3: TGTGCCAGCAGTTTAACGGCGGGGGACACCTATATGAATGAGCAGTTCTTC. This sequence encodes CASSLTAGDTYMNEQFF. The full variable domain, in which reference TRBV28 and TRBJ2-1 provide the parts outside the CDR3, is DVKVTQSSRYLVKRTGEKVFLECVQDMDHENMFWYRQDPGLGLRLIYFSYDVKMKEKGDIPEGYSVSREKKERFSLILESASTNQTSMYLCASSLTAGDTYMNEQFFGPGTRLTVL.

This chain's CDR3 is CASSQRIDGRIKNEQFF. DNA of the CDR3: TGCGCCAGCAGCCAAAGAATCGACGGGAGGATAAAGAATGAGCAGTTCTTC. This chain links TRBV4-1 with TRBJ2-1, with 7 nucleotides matching TRBD2. CDR3 length: 17 amino acids. The V gene end was trimmed by 2 bases and the J gene end by 7 bases; junction bases not matched to a gene: 14. Germline values: CDR1 MGHRA, CDR2 YSYEKL.

The V call is TRBV19, the J call TRBJ2-1; D ambiguous. The germline CDR1 and CDR2 sequences are LNHDA and SQIVND (reference sequence). Trimming cost V 1 base and J 10 bases, with 5 bases left between them. The CDR3 consists of 11 residues. This CDR3 reads CASSIAVEQFF. In nucleotides, the CDR3 is TGTGCCAGTAGTATAGCCGTGGAGCAGTTCTTC.

This clone was observed a few times. This chain links TRBV28 with TRBJ1-3, with 8 bases fitting TRBD1. Unmatched junction bases numbered 3, after V lost 5 bases and J lost 0 bases. Germline V CDR1 and CDR2: MDHEN, SYDVKM. CDR3 length: 15 residues. CDR3 sequence (DNA): TGTGCCAGCAGTCCGGGGACAGGCTCTGGAAACACCATATATTTT. This sequence encodes CASSPGTGSGNTIYF.

The chain couples TRBV6-4 to TRBJ2-3; D may correspond to TRBD1 or TRBD2 (5 bases each). From germline, CDR1 is MRHNA and CDR2 SNTAGT. The CDR3 contains 14 residues. V dropped 3 bases and J dropped 4 bases, with 11 bases sitting between them. The CDR3 spells CASSELVGADTQYF. Here the CDR3 DNA reads TGTGCCAGCAGTGAACTAGTAGGGGCAGATACGCAGTATTTT.

This clone was seen a handful of times. The CDR3 nucleotides are TGTGCCAGCAGCGCAGGTGGGGGACCGGGAGAAAAACTGTTTTTT. It yields the protein CASSAGGGPGEKLFF. The rearrangement links TRBV7-2 to TRBJ1-4; D possibly corresponds to TRBD1 (5 bases). The ends were cut back, 5 bases at V and 8 bases at J, with 18 bases in the middle. From germline, CDR1 is SGHTA and CDR2 FQGNSA. The CDR3 has 15 residues.

A few counts support this clone. This chain links TRBV29-1 with TRBJ2-7; no firm D call. V lost 4 bases to trimming and J lost 3 bases, with 7 bases between them. CDR3 size: 11 residues. CDR1 is SQVTM and CDR2 is ANQGSEA in the germline V gene. CDR3 coding DNA: TGCAGCGTTGGGGCAGACTACGAGCAGTACTTC. Translation: CSVGADYEQYF.

This clone was observed a handful of times. This rearrangement joins TRBV7-9 to TRBJ2-1, with 11 bases lining up with TRBD2. Germline CDR1 and CDR2: SEHNR and FQNEAQ (reference sequence). The CDR3 runs to 16 residues. The V and J ends lost 5 bases and 1 base, in that order; junction bases with no gene match: 4. For the CDR3, the DNA is TGTGCCAGCAGCGGCGTAGCGGGAGGGTCCTACAATGAGCAGTTCTTC. Residues: CASSGVAGGSYNEQFF.

The J gene is TRBJ1-2, the V gene TRBV30; 7 bases align to TRBD1. The germline CDR1 and CDR2 sequences are GTSNPN and SVGIG (reference sequence). This CDR3 comprises 14 residues. The J segment lost 4 bases and the V segment lost 3 bases, leaving 8 bases of the junction unmatched. CDR3 sequence reads: CAWREQGPLYGYTF. As DNA, the CDR3 is TGTGCCTGGAGGGAACAGGGGCCCCTCTATGGCTACACCTTC.

The chain couples TRBV5-8 to TRBJ2-5; tentatively, D is TRBD1 (5 bases). Germline V gene sequence: CDR1 SGHTS, CDR2 YDEGEE. V was pared by 3 bases and J by 2 bases, with 17 bases between. The CDR3 is made up of 16 amino acids. CDR3 nucleotide sequence: TGTGCCAGCAGCTACGGACACGGATTACTGCAAGAGACCCAGTACTTC. Residues: CASSYGHGLLQETQYF.

Of note for this clone: Other DNA sequences in this sample translate to the same CDR3. The genes are TRBV5-4 and TRBJ2-3; 12 bases are shared with TRBD2. The germline gives CDR1 SGHNT, CDR2 YYREEE (reference sequence). CDR3 length: 16 amino acids. The J segment lost 0 bases and the V segment lost 4 bases, leaving 3 bases of the junction unmatched. The CDR3 DNA reads TGTGCCAGCAGCCCCGGGACTAGCGGGAGCACAGATACGCAGTATTTT. Protein product: CASSPGTSGSTDTQYF. Supplemented by reference TRBV5-4 and TRBJ2-3, the full variable domain reads ETGVTQSPTHLIKTRGQQVTLRCSSQSGHNTVSWYQQALGQGPQFIFQYYREEENGRGNFPPRFSGLQFPNYSSELNVNALELDDSALYLCASSPGTSGSTDTQYFGPGTRLTVL.

The gene calls are TRBV28 and TRBJ2-2; no firm D call. Germline values: CDR1 MDHEN, CDR2 SYDVKM. This CDR3 comprises 15 residues. Trimming removed 6 bases at V and 2 bases at J, with 13 bases between. CDR3 region: CASSPVRANTGELFF. The CDR3 region has the DNA TGTGCCAGCAGCCCGGTCCGGGCTAACACCGGGGAGCTGTTTTTT.

The V and J genes are TRBV7-8 and TRBJ2-1; perhaps TRBD2 as D (6 bases). Germline CDR1 is SGHVS and CDR2 is FQNEAQ. This CDR3 is built from 15 residues. Between the trimmed V and J ends, which lost 7 bases and 1 base, there was a span of 14 bases. For the CDR3, the DNA is TGTGCCAGCACGGGGGACGGCGCATCCTACAATGAGCAGTTCTTC. Encoded protein: CASTGDGASYNEQFF.

This chain joins TRBV2 and TRBJ2-3; D uncertain. The CDR3 loop spans 14 amino acids. Looked up from germline, CDR1 is SNHLY and CDR2 is FYNNEI. Trimming cost V 2 bases and J 6 bases, with 12 bases left between them. The chain's CDR3 is CASSERLAPDTQYF. In DNA, the CDR3 is TGTGCCAGCAGTGAAAGGTTAGCCCCCGATACGCAGTATTTT.

V is TRBV30 and J is TRBJ2-6; D unresolved. V lost 2 bases to trimming and J lost 0 bases, with 5 bases between them. The CDR3 runs to 14 residues. The germline V gene encodes CDR1 GTSNPN and CDR2 SVGIG (reference sequence). The CDR3 DNA follows: TGTGCCTGGAGTAGGAGCTCTGGGGCCAACGTCCTGACTTTC. This encodes CAWSRSSGANVLTF.